Below are 23 T cell receptor beta chains sequenced from a single sample in a study of T-cell reconstitution after alpha-beta-depleted transplantation in children. Unique molecular identifiers were incorporated when the TCRbeta library was constructed. MiXCR, run by TCRdb on the PCR reads, gives a single entry per CDR3 protein. The sample contains under 300,000 distinct CDR3 sequences, 11% of which appear only once. The starting material was peripheral blood, obtained 180 days after TCRalphabeta/CD19-depleted stem cell transplant. These TCRs come from a male patient aged 2 to 10 who had a stem cell transplant for chronic granulomatous disease, so the T cells may come from the graft donor.

This clonotype appeared many times. The chain couples TRBV10-3 to TRBJ1-1; weak D call: TRBD1 (5 bases). The CDR3 runs to 14 residues. Trimming removed 7 bases from V and 5 bases from J, with 17 bases in between. Per the germline V gene, CDR1 is ENHRY and CDR2 is SYGVKD. This chain's CDR3 is CAITQPGEVTEAFF. The CDR3 DNA follows: TGTGCCATCACCCAACCGGGGGAAGTTACTGAAGCTTTCTTT.

There are many counts of this clonotype. The genes are TRBV12-3 or TRBV12-4 and TRBJ1-6; unclear D gene. With 3 bases removed from V and 9 bases from J, the gap between germline ends came to 3 bases. The CDR3 is 11 residues long. CDR3 region: CASSFGSPLHF. The CDR3 DNA is TGTGCCAGCAGTTTCGGTTCACCCCTCCACTTT.

This clonotype was found many times. The chain uses TRBV5-1 and TRBJ2-1; 10 bases map to TRBD2. This CDR3 region has 14 residues. Trimming took 4 bases from V and 10 from J; bases not matched to a gene: 8. The germline gives CDR1 SGHRS, CDR2 YFSETQ. This CDR3 is CASSPGVAGGEQFF. In nucleotides, the CDR3 is TGCGCCAGCAGCCCCGGGGTAGCGGGAGGAGAGCAGTTCTTC.

This clonotype has a count of ten or more. The CDR3 is CASSLRGETEAFF. The CDR3 nucleotides are TGTGCCAGCAGCCTCAGGGGTGAGACTGAAGCTTTCTTT. The genes are TRBV7-9 and TRBJ1-1, with a weak D call TRBD1 (6 bases). Deletions cut 5 bases from V and 5 bases from J, with 12 bases between. In germline, CDR1 is SEHNR, CDR2 FQNEAQ (reference sequence). This CDR3 spans 13 amino acids.

This clonotype was counted many times. The V call is TRBV6-2 or TRBV6-3, the J call TRBJ1-5; the match to TRBD1 covers 8 bases. The junction had 8 bases not matched to a gene; V was cut back by 6 bases and J by 7 bases. The V gene's germline CDR1 is MNHEY and CDR2 SVGEGT. The CDR3 consists of 14 residues. CDR3 nucleotide sequence: TGTGCCAGCAGCTCGGACAGGGTTTCACAGCCCCAGCATTTT. Translation gives CASSSDRVSQPQHF.

This clonotype was detected a few times. This chain uses TRBV12-3 or TRBV12-4 with TRBJ1-5; D gene unclear. V was shortened by 1 base and J by 9 bases, with 7 bases between the two germline ends. CDR3 length: 12 residues. CDR3: CASSLGQLPQHF. The CDR3 nucleotides read TGTGCCAGCAGTTTAGGCCAATTGCCCCAGCATTTT.

This clonotype was counted ten times or more. The rearrangement links TRBV12-3 or TRBV12-4 to TRBJ2-2; D possibly corresponds to TRBD1 (6 bases). Trimming removed 5 bases at V and 7 bases at J, with 20 bases between. The CDR3 sequence is 16 residues long. For the CDR3, the DNA is TGTGCCAGCAGTGGCCTGGGGTTGGGGGCAGGCGGGGAGCTGTTTTTT. It is translated as CASSGLGLGAGGELFF.

This clonotype has a single count. The CDR3 loop is CASSEASGGRSYEQYV. The CDR3 DNA is TGTGCCAGCAGTGAAGCCAGCGGGGGCCGCTCCTACGAGCAGTACGTC. The chain couples TRBV6-1 to TRBJ2-7; 8 positions agree with TRBD2. The CDR3 consists of 16 residues. V gave up 0 bases and J gave up 0 bases; unmatched junction bases: 4. Germline loops: CDR1 MNHNS, CDR2 SASEGT.

The gene calls are TRBV5-4 and TRBJ2-7; D unresolved. V lost 3 bases and J lost 2, with 15 bases in between. Germline loops: CDR1 SGHNT, CDR2 YYREEE (reference sequence). This CDR3 spans 15 amino acids. For the CDR3, the DNA is TGTGCCAGCAGCTATGGTGTCGGCGTAACCTACGAGCAGTACTTC. This codes for CASSYGVGVTYEQYF.

This clonotype occurred many times. The V and J genes are TRBV7-6 and TRBJ2-1, with D perhaps TRBD2 (7 bases). The germline CDR1 and CDR2 sequences are SGHVS and FNYEAQ. This CDR3 has 17 residues. The V gene lost 5 bases and the J gene lost 13 bases, with 30 bases spanning the gap. The DNA of the CDR3 is TGTGCCAGCAGCCCGAGCCCCCTGGCGGGGGCGAGAGAGCGACAGTTCTTC. Translation gives CASSPSPLAGARERQFF.

This clonotype was seen ten or more times. CDR3 residues: CSAGPLAGVTDTQYF. CDR3 DNA sequence: TGCAGTGCTGGACCTTTAGCGGGGGTGACAGATACGCAGTATTTT. V gene TRBV20-1 combines with J gene TRBJ2-3, with TRBD2 matching 9 bases. This CDR3 has 15 residues. Looked up from germline, CDR1 is DFQATT and CDR2 is SNEGSKA (reference sequence). V lost 5 bases and J lost 3; bases outside the gene matches: 9.

In its sample, this clonotype was seen many times. The chain carries TRBV12-3 or TRBV12-4 and TRBJ1-6; D remains ambiguous. Trimming stripped 2 bases from V and 0 bases from J, with 8 bases between. The CDR3 contains 16 residues. CDR3 amino acids: CASSLQASSYNSPLHF. CDR3 DNA: TGTGCCAGCAGTTTACAGGCGAGCTCCTATAATTCACCCCTCCACTTT.

This clonotype was seen a few times. This sequence joins TRBV9 and TRBJ2-1, with D maybe TRBD2 (5 bases). Germline V gives CDR1 SGDLS, CDR2 YYNGEE. The V end lost 6 bases, the J end lost 2 bases, and 15 bases lay between the germline ends. The CDR3 length is 15 residues. The CDR3, as DNA: TGTGCCAGCACCCCTTCCGGGAACACCTACAATGAGCAGTTCTTC. It specifies CASTPSGNTYNEQFF.

This clonotype has ten or more counts. The CDR3 DNA follows: TGCGCCAGCAGCGTCGACACGGTCAATGAGCAGTTCTTC. Its protein is CASSVDTVNEQFF. The genes are TRBV5-1 and TRBJ2-1; no definite D call. V lost 4 bases, J lost 6 bases, and 11 bases lay in between. This CDR3 is built from 13 residues. Germline assignment: CDR1 SGHRS and CDR2 YFSETQ.

This clonotype showed up many times. This chain uses TRBV5-5 with TRBJ2-7; tentative D call: TRBD1 (6 bases). The CDR3 runs 15 residues. CDR1 and CDR2 from the germline V gene are SGHKS and YYEKEE (reference sequence). V was trimmed by 5 bases and J by 2 bases, leaving 17 bases between them. The CDR3 protein is CASRQGLDLTYEQYF. The CDR3 nucleotides are TGTGCCAGCAGACAGGGATTGGACCTAACCTACGAGCAGTACTTC.

The V gene is TRBV12-3 or TRBV12-4, the J gene TRBJ1-5; a weak D match, TRBD1 (5 bases). This CDR3 has 19 amino acids. V lost 5 bases and J 2 bases, leaving 25 bases between the germline ends. In DNA form, the CDR3 reads TGTGCCAGCAGTCCCTCAGAGACCCTCTGGGGGGTTGGCAATCAGCCCCAGCATTTT. Its protein product is CASSPSETLWGVGNQPQHF.

This clonotype has at least ten counts. The chain employs TRBV7-2 and TRBJ2-3; tentatively, D is TRBD2 (6 bases). Germline V gene lookup returns CDR1 SGHTA and CDR2 FQGNSA. Trimming shortened V by 5 bases and J by 5 bases, and 11 bases separated the two germline ends. This CDR3 comprises 13 residues. The CDR3 DNA sequence: TGTGCCAGCAGCCCCTTGCGGGGAGATACGCAGTATTTT. This gives the protein CASSPLRGDTQYF.

This clonotype was recorded many times. The chain joins TRBV21-1 to TRBJ2-3; the D call of TRBD2 is as the table states it, not checked on the DNA. TRBV21-1 is annotated as a pseudogene. This CDR3 is built from 15 residues. Here the CDR3 reads CATPIAGGDADTQYF. The CDR3 coding sequence is TGTGCCACACCCATAGCGGGGGGCGACGCAGATACGCAGTATTTT.

This clonotype was counted many times. The V and J genes are TRBV29-1 and TRBJ2-5, with 14 bases lining up with TRBD2. Unmatched junction bases numbered 4, after V lost 6 bases and J lost 1 base. CDR3 length equals 15 residues. Per the germline V gene, CDR1 is SQVTM and CDR2 is ANQGSEA. DNA for the CDR3: TGCAGCGTGGGACTAGCGGGAGACTTCCAAGAGACCCAGTACTTC. Encoded protein: CSVGLAGDFQETQYF.

This clonotype was observed many times. The J gene is TRBJ1-4, the V gene TRBV7-6, with 7 bases lining up with TRBD1. The V segment lost 2 bases and the J segment 3 bases; nucleotides outside the gene matches: 3. This CDR3 contains 15 residues. Germline lookup yields CDR1 SGHVS and CDR2 FNYEAQ. The CDR3 bases are TGTGCCAGCAGCTTATTGCAGGGGGCTAATGAAAAACTGTTTTTT. It specifies CASSLLQGANEKLFF.

The chain joins TRBV18 to TRBJ2-5; D is perhaps TRBD1 or TRBD2 (5 bases each). V shed 5 bases and J shed 2 bases, with 9 bases lying between them. The germline CDR1 and CDR2 sequences are KGHSH and LQKENI. This CDR3 is built from 13 residues. CDR3 protein: CASSEGRQETQYF. DNA of the CDR3: TGTGCCAGCTCAGAGGGACGGCAAGAGACCCAGTACTTC.

This clonotype was picked up many times. The gene calls are TRBV4-3 and TRBJ2-7; 9 nucleotides line up with TRBD2. This CDR3 comprises 16 residues. With V trimmed by 0 bases and J by 4 bases, 7 bases remained unmatched. Germline CDR1 and CDR2: LGHNA and YSLEER. For the CDR3, the DNA is TGCGCCAGCAGCCAAGAGTGGCTAGCGGGGAGATACGAGCAGTACTTC. Amino acid sequence: CASSQEWLAGRYEQYF.

This clonotype was found many times. The rearrangement uses TRBV2 and TRBJ1-2; D possibly corresponds to TRBD1 (5 bases). The CDR3 consists of 12 residues. Germline CDR1 reads SNHLY; CDR2 reads FYNNEI. Between the trimmed V and J ends, which lost 6 bases and 9 bases, there was a span of 14 bases. The CDR3 nucleotides are TGTGCCAGCAGCCGACAGTTGGCCAGCTACACCTTC. It codes for CASSRQLASYTF. Full variable domain (outside the CDR3, taken from reference TRBV2 and TRBJ1-2): EPEVTQTPSHQVTQMGQEVILRCVPISNHLYFYWYRQILGQKVEFLVSFYNNEISEKSEIFDDQFSVERPDGSNFTLKIRSTKLEDSAMYFCASSRQLASYTFGSGTRLTVV.